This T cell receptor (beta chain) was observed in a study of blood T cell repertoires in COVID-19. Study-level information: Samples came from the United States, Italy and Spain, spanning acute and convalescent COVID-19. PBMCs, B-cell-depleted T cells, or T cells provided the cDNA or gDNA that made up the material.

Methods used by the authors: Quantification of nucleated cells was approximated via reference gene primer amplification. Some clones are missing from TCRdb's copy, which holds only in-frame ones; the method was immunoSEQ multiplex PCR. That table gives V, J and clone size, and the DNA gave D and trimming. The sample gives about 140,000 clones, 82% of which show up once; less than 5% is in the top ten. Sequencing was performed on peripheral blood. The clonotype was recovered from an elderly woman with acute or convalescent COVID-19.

This CDR3 reads CSGGRGPPNYGYTF. The DNA for the CDR3 is TGCAGCGGGGGTCGAGGGCCCCCGAACTATGGCTACACCTTC. V is TRBV29-1 and J is TRBJ1-2; the D is unclear. The V end was cut by 7 bases, the J end by 2 bases, with 17 bases between. The CDR3 has 14 amino acids. Germline CDR1 SQVTM, CDR2 ANQGSEA. The complete variable domain, with remaining parts taken from reference TRBV29-1 and TRBJ1-2, reads SAVISQKPSRDICQRGTSLTIQCQVDSQVTMMFWYRQQPGQSLTLIATANQGSEATYESGFVIDKFPISRPNLTFSTLTVSNMSPEDSSIYLCSGGRGPPNYGYTFGSGTRLTVV.